Below, 21 T cell receptor beta chains from the same sample are listed, as sequenced in a study of blood T cell repertoires in COVID-19. Assay: immunoSEQ multiplex PCR; the TCRdb copy retains only in-frame clones and omits some. The table shows 150,000 to 200,000 clones, with 60% to 80% occurring only once. The material sequenced was peripheral blood. All receptors derive from a man between 65 and 85 years old with acute or convalescent COVID-19.

The chain recombines TRBV9 with TRBJ2-5; 8 bases align to TRBD2. The CDR3 runs 15 residues. The trim removed 3 bases at V and 4 bases at J, leaving 8 bases unmatched. Germline-derived CDR1 and CDR2 are SGDLS and YYNGEE. The DNA for the CDR3 is TGTGCCAGCAGCGCCGGGGGGGGCACGCGAGAGACCCAGTACTTC. This translates into CASSAGGGTRETQYF.

The V gene is TRBV5-4, the J gene TRBJ2-7, with 11 bases identical to TRBD2. V shed 1 base and J 3 bases; nucleotides not matched to a gene: 6. The CDR3 extends over 16 amino acids. The germline V gene encodes CDR1 SGHNT and CDR2 YYREEE (reference sequence). In DNA form, the CDR3 reads TGTGCCAGCAGCTTGTCTAGCGGGAGGTTGGACTACGAGCAGTACTTC. Protein sequence: CASSLSSGRLDYEQYF.

The chain employs TRBV18 and TRBJ2-1, with 12 bases matching TRBD2. Germline V lookup: CDR1 KGHSH, CDR2 LQKENI. The CDR3 is 15 residues long. The V gene end was trimmed by 5 bases and the J gene end by 8 bases; junction bases not matched to a gene: 7. Here the CDR3 reads CASSSTSGSEDEQFF. The DNA for the CDR3 is TGTGCCAGCTCATCGACTAGCGGGAGTGAGGATGAGCAGTTCTTC.

The chain combines TRBV7-2 with TRBJ1-4, with D perhaps TRBD1 (5 bases). CDR1 is SGHTA and CDR2 is FQGNSA in the germline V gene. Deletions cut 5 bases from V and 8 bases from J, with 18 bases between. This CDR3 has 15 amino acids. In DNA form, the CDR3 reads TGTGCCAGCAGCAACCCCGGGGCAGGAGGGGAAAAACTGTTTTTT. Residues: CASSNPGAGGEKLFF.

The genes are TRBV29-1 and TRBJ2-1; 11 bases align to TRBD2. Germline CDR1 and CDR2: SQVTM and ANQGSEA. Trimming took 6 bases from V and 12 from J; bases not matched to a gene: 16. There are 15 residues in the CDR3. As DNA, the CDR3 is TGCAGCGTGGGCCAGTTAGGTAGCGGGGGGGCCGGGCAGTTCTTC. Translating gives CSVGQLGSGGAGQFF.

This chain uses TRBV3-1 (or the pseudogene TRBV3-2) with TRBJ1-1; no reliable D call. Germline lookup yields CDR1 LGHDT and CDR2 YNNKEL (reference sequence). V gave up 4 bases and J gave up 0 bases, with 15 bases separating them. The CDR3 has 16 amino acids. The CDR3 protein is CASSRGIKGLNTEAFF. The DNA of the CDR3 is TGTGCCAGCAGCCGAGGGATCAAGGGCCTGAACACTGAAGCTTTCTTT.

This chain links TRBV19 with TRBJ2-5; 7 bases are shared with TRBD1. V shed 1 base, J shed 2 bases, and the junction held 7 bases outside the gene matches. This CDR3 is 16 amino acids long. Germline V lookup: CDR1 LNHDA, CDR2 SQIVND (reference sequence). Here the CDR3 reads CASSIGGRGNQETQYF. The CDR3 nucleotides read TGTGCCAGTAGTATAGGTGGCAGGGGGAATCAAGAGACCCAGTACTTC.

V and J are TRBV29-1 and TRBJ1-3; D call uncertain. The CDR3 consists of 13 residues. Germline CDR1 reads SQVTM; CDR2 reads ANQGSEA. V lost 7 bases to trimming and J lost 3 bases, with 13 bases between them. This CDR3 reads CSASGVNGNTIYF. The CDR3 nucleotides read TGCAGCGCCTCGGGAGTAAATGGAAACACCATATATTTT.

The rearrangement uses TRBV9 and TRBJ1-2, with 9 bases lining up with TRBD1. The CDR3 length is 14 residues. In germline, CDR1 is SGDLS, CDR2 YYNGEE. The junction had 7 bases not matched to a gene; V was cut back by 4 bases and J by 6 bases. The CDR3 loop is CASSFRDRVDGYTF. As DNA, the CDR3 is TGTGCCAGCAGCTTCCGGGACAGGGTTGATGGCTACACCTTC.

This clone was detected a few times. The chain links TRBV12-3 or TRBV12-4 to TRBJ1-2, with unresolved D. The CDR3 spans 13 residues. V was clipped by 5 bases and J by 8 bases, with 15 bases between them. The CDR3 here is CASSHPVPGGYTF. Here the CDR3 DNA reads TGTGCCAGCAGTCACCCTGTCCCCGGGGGCTACACCTTC.

The chain combines TRBV6-5 with TRBJ1-4; D unclear. The CDR3 loop spans 12 amino acids. In germline, CDR1 is MNHEY, CDR2 SVGAGI. V was trimmed by 6 bases and J by 7 bases, leaving 9 bases between them. CDR3 sequence: CASSPEGEKLFF. The CDR3 coding sequence is TGTGCCAGCAGCCCCGAGGGTGAAAAACTGTTTTTT.

V gene TRBV28 combines with J gene TRBJ1-2; D ambiguous. Per the germline V gene, CDR1 is MDHEN and CDR2 is SYDVKM. Trimming took off 4 bases at V and 8 bases at J, with 17 bases between the two ends. The length of the CDR3 is 14 residues. In DNA, the CDR3 is TGTGCCAGCAGTTCCCTTGACTTGCCCCTAGGCTACACCTTC. It yields the protein CASSSLDLPLGYTF.

V gene TRBV27 combines with J gene TRBJ2-7; D is ambiguous. The CDR3 is 13 amino acids. Deletions cut 8 bases from V and 2 bases from J, with 13 bases between. CDR1 MNHEY and CDR2 SMNVEV come from the germline V gene (reference sequence). The CDR3 nucleotides read TGTGCCAGCCACTCGACTCGTACCTACGAGCAGTACTTC. Protein product: CASHSTRTYEQYF.

This clone came up a few times. This chain joins TRBV5-1 and TRBJ1-1; 7 nucleotides match TRBD1. The CDR3 is 13 residues long. V lost 4 bases to trimming and J lost 1 base; unmatched junction nucleotides: 1. In germline, CDR1 is SGHRS, CDR2 YFSETQ. This CDR3 reads CASSRTGNTEAFF. The CDR3 region has the DNA TGCGCCAGCAGCAGGACAGGGAACACTGAAGCTTTCTTT.

The chain couples TRBV6-5 to TRBJ2-2, with a possible D match to TRBD2 (5 bases). The V end lost 10 bases, the J end lost 6 bases, and 12 bases lay between the germline ends. Germline CDR1 MNHEY, CDR2 SVGAGI. The CDR3 totals 12 residues. The chain's CDR3 is CATIGVSGELFF. The CDR3 DNA is TGTGCCACCATCGGGGTTTCCGGGGAGCTGTTTTTT.

The rearrangement links TRBV5-1 to TRBJ2-5; 10 nucleotides align to TRBD2. CDR3 length: 16 amino acids. The germline V gene encodes CDR1 SGHRS and CDR2 YFSETQ. V was pared by 0 bases and J by 8 bases, with 10 bases of the junction left unmatched. In nucleotides, the CDR3 is TGCGCCAGCAGCTTGGCCAGCCTAGCGGGGGCCTACACCCAGTACTTC. Amino acid sequence: CASSLASLAGAYTQYF.

This clone was seen a single time. V is TRBV6-5 and J is TRBJ1-2, with D unclear. The CDR3 has 13 residues. From germline, CDR1 is MNHEY and CDR2 SVGAGI. Trimming shortened V by 7 bases and J by 4 bases, and 13 bases separated the two germline ends. CDR3 sequence (DNA): TGTGCCAGCACGGGGTTCGTGGCCTATGGCTACACCTTC. This codes for CASTGFVAYGYTF.

The chain combines TRBV28 with TRBJ1-5; TRBD1 might be the D (5 bases). Deletions cut 6 bases from V and 6 bases from J, with 15 bases between. The CDR3 is 14 residues long. Germline values: CDR1 MDHEN, CDR2 SYDVKM. CDR3 sequence (DNA): TGTGCCAGCAGCCGGGGGTTTTTAAGTCAGCCCCAGCATTTT. Translating gives CASSRGFLSQPQHF.

V is TRBV6-2 or TRBV6-3 and J is TRBJ2-1; TRBD2 aligns across 14 bases. The CDR3 length is 17 residues. Germline trimming cut 6 bases from V and 9 bases from J; bases unmatched to any gene: 13. CDR1 is MNHEY, CDR2 SVGEGT, per germline. The CDR3 reads CASSIPGTSGSIGEQFF. The CDR3, as DNA: TGTGCCAGCAGCATACCAGGGACTAGCGGGAGTATTGGTGAGCAGTTCTTC.

V is TRBV9 and J is TRBJ1-6; D is unresolved. Trimming shortened V by 0 bases and J by 4 bases, and 8 bases separated the two germline ends. In germline, CDR1 is SGDLS, CDR2 YYNGEE. The CDR3 is 15 amino acids. CDR3 amino acids: CASSVEEGYNSPLHF. The CDR3 DNA follows: TGTGCCAGCAGCGTAGAGGAGGGTTATAATTCACCCCTCCACTTT.

The CDR3 DNA sequence: TGTGCCAGTAGTGTTCGGGACAGGGGGTTGGAGCAGTACTTC. Protein sequence: CASSVRDRGLEQYF. This rearrangement joins TRBV19 to TRBJ2-7; TRBD1 matches 11 bases. The CDR3 spans 14 residues. The V segment lost 5 bases and the J segment 7 bases; nucleotides outside the gene matches: 7. The germline CDR1 and CDR2 sequences are LNHDA and SQIVND (reference sequence).